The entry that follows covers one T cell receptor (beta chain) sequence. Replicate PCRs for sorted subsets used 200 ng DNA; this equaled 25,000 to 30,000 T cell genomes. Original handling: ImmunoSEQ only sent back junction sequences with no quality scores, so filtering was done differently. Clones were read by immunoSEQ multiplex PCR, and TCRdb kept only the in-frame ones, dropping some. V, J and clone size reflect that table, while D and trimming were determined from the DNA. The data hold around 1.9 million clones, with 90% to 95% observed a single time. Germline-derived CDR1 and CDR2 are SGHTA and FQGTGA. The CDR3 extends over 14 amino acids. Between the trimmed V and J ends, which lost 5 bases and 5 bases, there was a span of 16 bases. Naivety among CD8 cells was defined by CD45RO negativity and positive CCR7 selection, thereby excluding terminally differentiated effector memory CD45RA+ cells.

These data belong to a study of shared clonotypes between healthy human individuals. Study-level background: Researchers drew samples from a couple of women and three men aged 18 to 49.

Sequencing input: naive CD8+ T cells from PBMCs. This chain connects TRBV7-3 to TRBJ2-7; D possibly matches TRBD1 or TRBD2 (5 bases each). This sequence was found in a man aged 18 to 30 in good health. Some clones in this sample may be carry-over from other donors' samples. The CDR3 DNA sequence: TGTGCCAGCAGCCTCCGGGACGGAACTCACGAGCAGTACTTC. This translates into CASSLRDGTHEQYF.